These 25 T cell receptor beta chains share one sample of origin, sequenced in a study of shared clonotypes between healthy human individuals. Repertoires were generated with immunoSEQ multiplex PCR, while TCRdb's copy carries only in-frame clones and drops some. The profile shows 2 million to 2.5 million clones, 95% of them singletons. Sequenced material: naive CD4+ T cells sorted from blood. Subset in this sample: CD45RA+ positively selected. Receptor source: a man younger than 30 in good health.

This clone came up once. CDR3 sequence reads: CASSRQGNSYEQYF. The CDR3, as DNA: TGTGCCAGCAGTCGACAGGGGAACTCCTACGAGCAGTACTTC. V and J are TRBV6-5 and TRBJ2-7, with 8 bases that match TRBD1. In germline, CDR1 is MNHEY, CDR2 SVGAGI. J gave up 0 bases and V 5 bases, and 3 bases lay outside the gene matches. This CDR3 spans 14 amino acids.

This clone is a singleton in its sample. The V call is TRBV2, the J call TRBJ2-5; D may correspond to TRBD1 or TRBD2 (5 bases each). The CDR3 consists of 13 residues. V was pared by 7 bases and J by 7 bases, with 16 bases between. The germline gives CDR1 SNHLY, CDR2 FYNNEI. Here the CDR3 reads CASNIEGSGTQYF. CDR3 DNA sequence: TGTGCCAGCAACATTGAGGGGTCGGGGACCCAGTACTTC.

To note about this clone: A read error may account for a junction end that differs from germline. The J gene is TRBJ2-7, the V gene TRBV11-2; perhaps TRBD1 as D (6 bases). There are 13 residues in the CDR3. The germline V gene has CDR1 SGHAT and CDR2 FQNNGV. The CDR3 bases are TGTGCCAGCAACTTAGGGGGTCCGTACGAGCAGTACTTC. It translates to CASNLGGPYEQYF.

V and J are TRBV5-4 and TRBJ2-1, with D uncertain. Trimming took off 4 bases at V and 3 bases at J, with 17 bases between the two ends. The CDR3 has 16 residues. From germline, CDR1 is SGHNT and CDR2 YYREEE (reference sequence). The CDR3 here is CASSLIDLTNYNEQFF. DNA of the CDR3: TGTGCCAGCAGCCTGATCGACCTAACAAACTACAATGAGCAGTTCTTC.

Turning to this clone: At one of its ends the junction is not consistent with the germline gene, which may arise from a read error. V is TRBV7-7 and J is TRBJ2-1; D tentatively fits TRBD1 or TRBD2 (6 bases each). CDR1 is SSHAT, CDR2 FNYEAQ, per germline (reference sequence). The CDR3 runs 17 residues. This chain's CDR3 is CASSRLQGTASYNEQFF. Written as DNA, the CDR3 is TGTGCTAGCAGCCGACTTCAGGGGACTGCCTCCTACAATGAGCAGTTCTTC.

The genes are TRBV5-1 and TRBJ2-7, with 11 nucleotides matching TRBD2. Germline V CDR1 and CDR2: SGHRS, YFSETQ. V trimming: 1 base; J trimming: 6 bases; junction bases outside the gene matches: 9. This CDR3 comprises 16 residues. CDR3 sequence reads: CASSLTSGGPASEQYF. CDR3 nucleotide sequence: TGCGCCAGCAGCTTGACTAGCGGGGGCCCCGCTTCCGAGCAGTACTTC.

The chain carries TRBV6-4 and TRBJ2-3, with 9 nucleotides matching TRBD2. Trimming removed 2 bases from V and 4 bases from J; junction bases left unmatched: 4. CDR1 MRHNA and CDR2 SNTAGT come from the germline V gene. The CDR3 runs to 15 residues. The CDR3 region is CASSDVAGGSDTQYF. The CDR3 region has the DNA TGTGCCAGCAGTGACGTTGCGGGGGGGTCAGATACGCAGTATTTT.

This chain connects TRBV5-1 to TRBJ2-2; TRBD2 agrees at 15 bases. CDR3 length equals 19 residues. The germline V gene encodes CDR1 SGHRS and CDR2 YFSETQ. J gave up 6 bases and V 3 bases, and 12 bases lay outside the gene matches. The CDR3 nucleotides are TGCGCCAGCAGCTCCAAAGGACTAGCGGGAGGGATGGTGGCCGGGGAGCTGTTTTTT. Translating it yields CASSSKGLAGGMVAGELFF.

In the case of this clone: At the DNA level, this CDR3 is encoded by other sequences in the same sample as well. The chain employs TRBV5-8 and TRBJ2-3; D is perhaps TRBD1 (5 bases). CDR1 is SGHTS and CDR2 is YDEGEE in the germline V gene. V lost 1 base, J lost 0 bases, and 9 bases lay in between. The CDR3 is 15 residues long. The CDR3 protein is CASSLRQGSTDTQYF. DNA of the CDR3: TGTGCCAGCAGCTTGCGTCAGGGTAGCACAGATACGCAGTATTTT.

As regards this clone: Other DNA sequences in this sample translate to the same CDR3. CDR3 nucleotide sequence: TGTGCCAGCAGCTTCGGGACGGCGAACACTGAAGCTTTCTTT. Translation: CASSFGTANTEAFF. The chain recombines TRBV7-8 with TRBJ1-1, with D maybe TRBD1 (5 bases). Germline CDR1 reads SGHVS; CDR2 reads FQNEAQ. The CDR3 length is 14 residues. Between the trimmed V and J ends, which lost 3 bases and 1 base, there was a span of 9 bases.

V usage is TRBV7-8 and J usage is TRBJ1-4; 8 positions match TRBD1. The germline gives CDR1 SGHVS, CDR2 FQNEAQ. The length of the CDR3 is 16 residues. After removal of 3 bases from V and 6 bases from J, the junction contained 9 bases not matched to a gene. The CDR3 bases are TGTGCCAGCAGCTTCCGACTTGGACAGGGTGATGAAAAACTGTTTTTT. This encodes CASSFRLGQGDEKLFF. The full variable domain, completed using reference TRBV7-8 and TRBJ1-4, is GAGVSQSPRYKVAKRGQDVALRCDPISGHVSLFWYQQALGQGPEFLTYFQNEAQLDKSGLPSDRFFAERPEGSVSTLKIQRTQQEDSAVYLCASSFRLGQGDEKLFFGSGTQLSVL.

The gene calls are TRBV6-1 and TRBJ2-7; 7 bases match TRBD1. Germline V lookup: CDR1 MNHNS, CDR2 SASEGT. Losses at the gene ends were 7 bases for V and 0 bases for J; bases not matched to a gene: 9. This CDR3 comprises 15 residues. The DNA of the CDR3 is TGTGCCAGCAATGGAAGGACAGGCCTCTCCTACGAGCAGTACTTC. This translates into CASNGRTGLSYEQYF.

The CDR3: CASRLLQSYNEQFF. The CDR3 DNA sequence: TGCGCCAGCAGACTCCTACAGTCCTACAATGAGCAGTTCTTC. The chain uses TRBV5-1 and TRBJ2-1, with D uncertain. This CDR3 is built from 14 residues. V was clipped by 5 bases and J by 1 base, with 10 bases between them. From germline, CDR1 is SGHRS and CDR2 YFSETQ.

The gene calls are TRBV5-4 and TRBJ2-1, with TRBD2 matching over 9 bases. In germline, CDR1 is SGHNT, CDR2 YYREEE (reference sequence). The CDR3 covers 15 residues. Losses at the gene ends were 2 bases for V and 7 bases for J; bases not matched to a gene: 7. Here the CDR3 DNA reads TGTGCCAGCAGCTTAGGGCGGGGGGGCCCGAATGAGCAGTTCTTC. This encodes CASSLGRGGPNEQFF.

V usage is TRBV30 and J usage is TRBJ2-1, with 10 bases identical to TRBD2. J was trimmed by 3 bases and V by 4 bases; bases with no gene match: 9. Per germline, CDR1 GTSNPN and CDR2 SVGIG (reference sequence). CDR3 length equals 16 residues. This chain's CDR3 is CAWTLVAGGFYNEQFF. CDR3 nucleotide sequence: TGTGCCTGGACGTTGGTAGCGGGGGGCTTCTACAATGAGCAGTTCTTC.

The V call is TRBV2, the J call TRBJ1-5, with TRBD1 matching 7 bases. The germline V gene has CDR1 SNHLY and CDR2 FYNNEI. The CDR3 extends over 15 amino acids. The V and J ends lost 6 bases and 0 bases, in that order; junction bases with no gene match: 5. CDR3 sequence reads: CASSRQGSSNQPQHF. CDR3 nucleotides: TGTGCCAGCAGCAGACAGGGTTCTAGCAATCAGCCCCAGCATTTT.

The count of this clone is one. The chain's CDR3 is CASSQNAWGDFSNQPQHF. CDR3 in DNA: TGCGCCAGCAGCCAGAATGCGTGGGGGGATTTTAGCAATCAGCCCCAGCATTTT. The V and J genes are TRBV4-1 and TRBJ1-5; D might be TRBD1 (5 bases). The CDR3 consists of 18 residues. V shed 3 bases and J shed 0 bases, with 18 bases lying between them. The germline V gene has CDR1 MGHRA and CDR2 YSYEKL.

The chain recombines TRBV5-8 with TRBJ2-2, with D possibly being TRBD1 (6 bases). V was shortened by 0 bases and J by 6 bases, with 9 bases between the two germline ends. The V gene's germline CDR1 is SGHTS and CDR2 YDEGEE. The CDR3 totals 14 residues. CDR3 amino acids: CASSLVRGAGELFF. The CDR3 DNA follows: TGTGCCAGCAGCTTGGTCAGGGGCGCCGGGGAGCTGTTTTTT.

The genes are TRBV10-3 and TRBJ2-3; D is possibly TRBD2 (6 bases). The CDR3 is 15 residues long. Trimming stripped 6 bases from V and 4 bases from J, with 17 bases between. Per the germline V gene, CDR1 is ENHRY and CDR2 is SYGVKD. CDR3 DNA sequence: TGTGCCATCAGCAGGTTGGAGGGAGGCTCAGATACGCAGTATTTT. The encoded protein is CAISRLEGGSDTQYF.

The count of this clone is one. The J gene is TRBJ2-1, the V gene TRBV11-2, with 8 bases identical to TRBD1. The CDR3 is 15 amino acids. J gave up 6 bases and V 5 bases, and 9 bases lay outside the gene matches. The V gene's germline CDR1 is SGHAT and CDR2 FQNNGV. The CDR3 reads CASSPTGGRANEQFF. CDR3 bases: TGTGCCAGCAGCCCCACAGGGGGTCGGGCCAATGAGCAGTTCTTC.

The chain recombines TRBV30 with TRBJ1-3; possibly TRBD1 for D (6 bases). V lost 0 bases, J lost 3 bases, and 12 bases lay in between. The CDR3 sequence is 15 residues long. In germline, CDR1 is GTSNPN, CDR2 SVGIG (reference sequence). CDR3 protein: CAWSVGGIGGNTIYF. As DNA, the CDR3 is TGTGCCTGGAGTGTAGGGGGGATAGGTGGAAACACCATATATTTT. The full variable domain, completed using reference TRBV30 and TRBJ1-3, is SQTIHQWPATLVQPVGSPLSLECTVEGTSNPNLYWYRQAAGRGLQLLFYSVGIGQISSEVPQNLSASRPQDRQFILSSKKLLLSDSGFYLCAWSVGGIGGNTIYFGEGSWLTVV.

V and J are TRBV10-3 and TRBJ2-2; 7 bases are shared with TRBD1. Germline CDR1 reads ENHRY; CDR2 reads SYGVKD. With V trimmed by 9 bases and J by 5 bases, 12 bases remained unmatched. The CDR3 loop spans 15 amino acids. CDR3 sequence reads: CAMARTGIMTGELFF. The CDR3 DNA reads as TGTGCCATGGCGCGGACAGGCATCATGACCGGGGAGCTGTTTTTT.

For this clone: At the DNA level, this CDR3 is encoded by other sequences in the same sample as well. The CDR3 DNA sequence: TGTGCCAGCAGCTCGGGACAGTCCTACGAGCAGTACTTC. Translation: CASSSGQSYEQYF. The chain carries TRBV28 and TRBJ2-7; 7 nucleotides align to TRBD1. The V segment lost 6 bases and the J segment 1 base; nucleotides outside the gene matches: 3. CDR3 length equals 13 residues. From germline, CDR1 is MDHEN and CDR2 SYDVKM.

The chain has TRBV9 and TRBJ2-5; the D is unclear. This CDR3 contains 14 residues. The germline V and J ends were trimmed by 4 bases and 5 bases, with 15 bases remaining between them. Germline V gene sequence: CDR1 SGDLS, CDR2 YYNGEE. CDR3 residues: CASSPDMGTETQYF. In DNA, the CDR3 is TGTGCCAGCAGCCCCGACATGGGTACGGAGACCCAGTACTTC.

The chain joins TRBV7-9 to TRBJ1-4, with D unclear. Germline lookup yields CDR1 SEHNR and CDR2 FQNEAQ (reference sequence). Trimming pared 2 bases from V and 0 bases from J, leaving 7 bases between. This CDR3 is 15 amino acids long. This chain's CDR3 is CASSLSVATNEKLFF. Written as DNA, the CDR3 is TGTGCCAGCAGCTTATCAGTTGCAACTAATGAAAAACTGTTTTTT.